The clone carrying this T cell receptor beta chain was counted at least ten times. Its antigen remains unknown. This entry is derived from a study of metastatic and nonmetastatic thyroid tumors. Looking at the study overall: Repertoire data that came from the blood and tumor or nodule tissue of malignant and benign thyroid patients were compared.

Study-level results: Significantly greater TCR beta diversity was reportedly found in malignant thyroid tumors than in benign nodules (in blood and tumor).

This CDR3 contains 15 residues. Trimming left V 5 bases short and J 6 bases short, with 17 bases between. Per germline, CDR1 SGHAT and CDR2 FQNNGV. How the authors handled the data: The distant-metastasis classifier for papillary thyroid cancer was built from CDR3 differences across clinicopathological groups. TCRdb re-called the PCR reads with MiXCR. Here the V and J calls rest on TCRdb's processing, not on the authors' analysis. Of over 65,000 clones listed, around 12% are singletons. Not a single patient had been given any form of treatment at any point before undergoing thyroid surgery. J is TRBJ2-1 and V is TRBV11-2, with no clear D. The specimen sequenced was tumor tissue. This clonotype was obtained from a female donor with papillary thyroid cancer or a benign thyroid nodule (not recorded which). Some clones in this sample may be carry-over from other donors' samples. In DNA form, the CDR3 reads TGTGCCAGCAGCATCAGCTTGCGACCCTTCAATGAGCAGTTCTTC. Translated: CASSISLRPFNEQFF.